The 29 T cell receptor beta chains in this list originate from one sample, sequenced in a study of human T cells and chemical hapten exposure. Time point: pre-sensitization, week 0. Treatment noted: therapeutic diphenylcyclopropenone sensitization with weekly scalp DPC. One entry per CDR3 protein, called by TCRdb with MiXCR from the RACE reads. The table shows about 92,000 distinct CDR3 sequences, with 8% to 10% occurring only once. Specimen: whole blood, collected in connection with sensitization to the hapten diphenylcyclopropenone (DPC). The receptor set was obtained from a woman between 35 and 50 years old with alopecia areata. Some clones in this sample may be carry-over from other donors' samples.

At least ten counts were recorded for this clonotype. CDR3 sequence (DNA): TGTGCCAGCAGCCTCTCCGGGGACCCCTACAATGAGCAGTTCTTC. Translation: CASSLSGDPYNEQFF. This sequence joins TRBV3-1 and TRBJ2-1; D is tentatively TRBD1 or TRBD2 (5 bases each). Germline CDR1 and CDR2: LGHDT and YNNKEL (reference sequence). The V gene lost 4 bases and the J gene lost 2 bases, with 12 bases spanning the gap. This CDR3 is built from 15 residues.

This clonotype was counted many times. The rearrangement links TRBV7-9 to TRBJ1-3; possibly TRBD1 for D (6 bases). Germline CDR1 and CDR2: SEHNR and FQNEAQ (reference sequence). V dropped 4 bases and J dropped 0 bases, with 16 bases sitting between them. This CDR3 is 17 amino acids long. CDR3 protein: CASSWPLQGPSGNTIYF. The CDR3 coding sequence is TGTGCCAGCAGCTGGCCTTTACAGGGCCCCTCTGGAAACACCATATATTTT.

At least ten counts were recorded for this clonotype. V is TRBV6-1 and J is TRBJ2-7; D might be TRBD1 (7 bases). Germline values: CDR1 MNHNS, CDR2 SASEGT. V was cut by 5 bases and J by 3 bases, with 14 bases left in between. This CDR3 region has 14 residues. The CDR3 nucleotides read TGTGCCAGCAGTACCCGGCAGGGGGGCTACGAGCAGTACTTC. This codes for CASSTRQGGYEQYF.

The chain joins TRBV6-1 to TRBJ1-2, with D possibly being TRBD1 (6 bases). The germline gives CDR1 MNHNS, CDR2 SASEGT. Trimming removed 1 base from V and 5 bases from J, with 8 bases in between. This CDR3 spans 13 amino acids. CDR3 residues: CASSEGTAYGYTF. In nucleotides, the CDR3 is TGTGCCAGCAGTGAAGGGACAGCTTATGGCTACACCTTC.

Remarks on this clonotype: The junction departs from germline at one end; a sequencing error may be responsible. The rearrangement links TRBV9 to TRBJ2-6, with D tentatively TRBD1 (5 bases). Germline values: CDR1 SGDLS, CDR2 YYNGEE. The CDR3 contains 14 residues. The chain's CDR3 is CASSSPSGANILTF. In DNA, the CDR3 is TGTGCCAGCAGCTCCCCCTCTGGGGCCAACATCCTGACTTTC.

This clonotype was observed at least ten times. The genes are TRBV18 and TRBJ2-7, with D unresolved. With 3 bases removed from V and 0 bases from J, the gap between germline ends came to 9 bases. The CDR3 covers 14 residues. Germline V gives CDR1 KGHSH, CDR2 LQKENI. This CDR3 is CASSPTDASYEQYF. Written as DNA, the CDR3 is TGTGCCAGCTCACCGACGGACGCCTCCTACGAGCAGTACTTC.

The sample holds a few counts of this clonotype. The rearrangement uses TRBV7-2 and TRBJ1-2; 8 nucleotides align to TRBD1. The J segment lost 4 bases and the V segment lost 4 bases, leaving 5 bases of the junction unmatched. The CDR3 runs 14 residues. Per the germline V gene, CDR1 is SGHTA and CDR2 is FQGNSA. CDR3 sequence (DNA): TGTGCCAGCAGCTCTGGACAGGGCCTCTATGGCTACACCTTC. As protein: CASSSGQGLYGYTF. Filled out from reference TRBV7-2 and TRBJ1-2, the complete variable domain reads GAGVSQSPSNKVTEKGKDVELRCDPISGHTALYWYRQSLGQGLEFLIYFQGNSAPDKSGLPSDRFSAERTGGSVSTLTIQRTQQEDSAVYLCASSSGQGLYGYTFGSGTRLTVV.

The rearrangement links TRBV7-9 to TRBJ1-4, with D possibly TRBD1 on 6 matching bases. This CDR3 has 13 amino acids. Per germline, CDR1 SEHNR and CDR2 FQNEAQ (reference sequence). The germline V and J ends were trimmed by 4 bases and 6 bases, with 9 bases remaining between them. This chain's CDR3 is CASSYEGDEKLFF. CDR3 bases: TGTGCCAGCAGCTACGAGGGGGATGAAAAACTGTTTTTT.

This clonotype was detected many times. V usage is TRBV7-2 and J usage is TRBJ1-4, with D possibly TRBD1 on 5 matching bases. Germline values: CDR1 SGHTA, CDR2 FQGNSA. The CDR3 totals 15 residues. The V end lost 5 bases, the J end lost 10 bases, and 20 bases lay between the germline ends. CDR3 protein: CASSPPGGEGGKLFF. The DNA for the CDR3 is TGTGCCAGCAGCCCCCCGGGGGGGGAGGGAGGAAAACTGTTTTTT.

There are a few counts of this clonotype. V is TRBV19 and J is TRBJ2-1; TRBD2 matches at 9 bases. The CDR3 is 17 residues long. CDR1 is LNHDA and CDR2 is SQIVND in the germline V gene (reference sequence). The J segment lost 4 bases and the V segment lost 0 bases, leaving 7 bases of the junction unmatched. Here the CDR3 reads CASSIEGGGAAYNEQFF. The CDR3 DNA is TGTGCCAGTAGTATAGAAGGCGGGGGGGCCGCTTACAATGAGCAGTTCTTC.

The table lists this clonotype with many counts. The J gene is TRBJ1-1, the V gene TRBV6-5; maybe TRBD1 (5 bases). Trimming pared 4 bases from V and 5 bases from J, leaving 14 bases between. The CDR3 loop spans 14 amino acids. Germline CDR1 and CDR2: MNHEY and SVGAGI. The CDR3 DNA is TGTGCCAGCAGTTCCCCGCCGCAGGGAACTGAAGCTTTCTTT. This codes for CASSSPPQGTEAFF.

In its sample, this clonotype was seen many times. The chain employs TRBV7-8 and TRBJ2-5; 7 positions agree with TRBD2. Germline assignment: CDR1 SGHVS and CDR2 FQNEAQ. Trimming removed 3 bases from V and 2 bases from J; junction bases left unmatched: 9. This CDR3 region has 16 residues. CDR3 coding DNA: TGTGCCAGCAGCTTTACCCGACTAGCTGGGCAAGAGACCCAGTACTTC. This codes for CASSFTRLAGQETQYF.

This clonotype was seen many times. The gene calls are TRBV11-2 and TRBJ2-7; 11 bases are shared with TRBD1. This CDR3 comprises 16 residues. Per germline, CDR1 SGHAT and CDR2 FQNNGV. V gave up 3 bases and J gave up 4 bases; unmatched junction bases: 8. This CDR3 reads CASSFRRDRGLYEQYF. Written as DNA, the CDR3 is TGTGCCAGCAGCTTCCGACGGGACAGGGGGTTGTACGAGCAGTACTTC. Full variable domain (remainder filled in from reference TRBV11-2 and TRBJ2-7): EAGVAQSPRYKIIEKRQSVAFWCNPISGHATLYWYQQILGQGPKLLIQFQNNGVVDDSQLPKDRFSAERLKGVDSTLKIQPAKLEDSAVYLCASSFRRDRGLYEQYFGPGTRLTVT.

The chain recombines TRBV19 with TRBJ1-5; no clear D gene. Germline loops: CDR1 LNHDA, CDR2 SQIVND (reference sequence). The V and J ends lost 4 bases and 0 bases respectively, with 19 bases between them. The CDR3 has 18 residues. CDR3 in amino acids: CASSSGPPEVYSNQPQHF. The CDR3 DNA sequence: TGTGCCAGTAGTAGTGGGCCCCCCGAGGTTTATAGCAATCAGCCCCAGCATTTT.

This clonotype was counted ten times or more. The V call is TRBV20-1, the J call TRBJ2-3; 12 bases align to TRBD2. CDR3 size: 13 residues. After removal of 5 bases from V and 9 bases from J, the junction contained 6 bases not matched to a gene. Germline V gene lookup returns CDR1 DFQATT and CDR2 SNEGSKA (reference sequence). CDR3 DNA sequence: TGCAGTGCTTCACCTAGCGGGGGGGACACGCAGTATTTT. Protein: CSASPSGGDTQYF.

V is TRBV4-3 and J is TRBJ1-4; 10 bases agree with TRBD1. Germline CDR1 and CDR2: LGHNA and YSLEER. V dropped 0 bases and J dropped 8; count of bases not matched to a gene: 6. The CDR3 sequence is 16 residues long. The CDR3 protein is CASSQDVGTGVEKLFF. CDR3 DNA sequence: TGCGCCAGCAGCCAAGATGTGGGGACAGGGGTCGAAAAACTGTTTTTT.

At least ten counts were recorded for this clonotype. This chain connects TRBV18 to TRBJ1-1; D not resolved. The CDR3 length is 16 residues. In germline, CDR1 is KGHSH, CDR2 LQKENI. Between the trimmed V and J ends, which lost 4 bases and 0 bases, there was a span of 15 bases. CDR3 nucleotide sequence: TGTGCCAGCTCACAGTACTCACGAGGGATGAACACTGAAGCTTTCTTT. Translated, it gives CASSQYSRGMNTEAFF.

V gene TRBV4-1 combines with J gene TRBJ2-7; D unclear. Germline V gene data show CDR1 as MGHRA and CDR2 as YSYEKL. The V end was cut by 4 bases, the J end by 3 bases, with 16 bases between. The CDR3 totals 15 residues. In DNA form, the CDR3 reads TGCGCCAGCAGCCTTGGACCTTCGAAACTCTACGAGCAGTACTTC. Amino acids: CASSLGPSKLYEQYF.

This clonotype was detected a few times. V is TRBV7-2 and J is TRBJ1-1, with 8 bases aligning to TRBD1. The V segment lost 3 bases and the J segment 4 bases; nucleotides outside the gene matches: 4. The CDR3 runs 14 residues. CDR1 is SGHTA, CDR2 FQGNSA, per germline. CDR3 loop: CASSFRDRLTEAFF. CDR3 in DNA: TGTGCCAGCAGCTTCCGGGACAGGCTCACTGAAGCTTTCTTT.

This clonotype was counted at least ten times. The chain uses TRBV7-3 and TRBJ2-3; D not certain. From germline, CDR1 is SGHTA and CDR2 FQGTGA. The germline V and J ends were trimmed by 3 bases and 3 bases, with 13 bases remaining between them. This CDR3 has 15 amino acids. CDR3 residues: CASSLQSTTTDTQYF. Written as DNA, the CDR3 is TGTGCCAGCAGCTTGCAATCGACCACGACAGATACGCAGTATTTT.

This clonotype appeared many times. This chain joins TRBV6-1 and TRBJ2-7; D may correspond to TRBD1 or TRBD2 (5 bases each). Germline V gene lookup returns CDR1 MNHNS and CDR2 SASEGT. The CDR3 has 15 amino acids. Between the trimmed V and J ends, which lost 5 bases and 4 bases, there was a span of 18 bases. CDR3 loop: CASSPQRDGAYEQYF. DNA for the CDR3: TGTGCCAGCAGTCCACAGAGGGACGGGGCTTACGAGCAGTACTTC.

The chain employs TRBV7-8 and TRBJ2-7; D not resolved. Trimming cost V 2 bases and J 3 bases, with 8 bases left between them. This CDR3 comprises 13 residues. CDR1 and CDR2 from the germline V gene are SGHVS and FQNEAQ. The CDR3 sequence is CASSLSESYEQYF. In DNA, the CDR3 is TGTGCCAGCAGCTTAAGTGAGAGCTACGAGCAGTACTTC.

This clonotype was counted only a few times. The V call is TRBV11-3, the J call TRBJ2-2; weak D call: TRBD2 (5 bases). From germline, CDR1 is SGHNT and CDR2 YENEEA. This CDR3 is built from 15 residues. V lost 6 bases to trimming and J lost 1 base, with 12 bases between them. The CDR3 loop is CASRPGGQNTGELFF. CDR3 sequence (DNA): TGTGCCAGCAGACCGGGCGGGCAGAACACCGGGGAGCTGTTTTTT.

CDR3 sequence reads: CASSLVAGDSYEQYF. DNA for the CDR3: TGCGCCAGCAGCTTGGTGGCGGGGGACTCCTACGAGCAGTACTTC. V and J are TRBV5-1 and TRBJ2-7; 7 positions agree with TRBD2. Germline values: CDR1 SGHRS, CDR2 YFSETQ. The CDR3 extends over 15 amino acids. Trimming removed 0 bases from V and 0 bases from J; junction bases left unmatched: 3.

The genes are TRBV12-3 or TRBV12-4 and TRBJ2-5; tentatively, D is TRBD2 (5 bases). V was cut by 5 bases and J by 0 bases, with 13 bases left in between. The CDR3 totals 15 residues. In nucleotides, the CDR3 is TGTGCCAGCAGTGAGGTAGCGAAGTACCAAGAGACCCAGTACTTC. As protein: CASSEVAKYQETQYF.

In this sample, this clonotype turned up a few times. The chain links TRBV3-1 to TRBJ2-1; 12 bases align to TRBD1. The V and J ends lost 6 bases and 7 bases, in that order; junction bases with no gene match: 7. Germline V lookup: CDR1 LGHDT, CDR2 YNNKEL (reference sequence). The CDR3 is 15 amino acids. The DNA of the CDR3 is TGTGCCAGCAGTCGGGGACAGGGGGCAGGTAATGAGCAGTTCTTC. Translated: CASSRGQGAGNEQFF.

This clonotype was seen only a few times. V gene TRBV29-1 combines with J gene TRBJ2-7; TRBD1 might be the D (6 bases). The V gene lost 6 bases and the J gene lost 4 bases, with 10 bases spanning the gap. The CDR3 has 11 amino acids. Germline values: CDR1 SQVTM, CDR2 ANQGSEA. The CDR3 region has the DNA TGCAGCGTCGATACAGGGTACGAGCAGTACTTC. Its protein product is CSVDTGYEQYF.

This clonotype was seen ten or more times. V usage is TRBV6-2 or TRBV6-3 and J usage is TRBJ2-2, with D possibly TRBD2 on 7 matching bases. Germline CDR1 is MNHEY and CDR2 is SVGEGT. CDR3 length equals 15 residues. Trimming left V 8 bases short and J 4 bases short, with 17 bases between. CDR3 amino acids: CASARGPMGTGELFF. The DNA of the CDR3 is TGTGCCAGCGCGCGGGGGCCCATGGGCACCGGGGAGCTGTTTTTT.

The chain employs TRBV7-2 and TRBJ2-7, with D maybe TRBD1 (6 bases). The V end lost 4 bases, the J end lost 0 bases, and 10 bases lay between the germline ends. Looked up from germline, CDR1 is SGHTA and CDR2 is FQGNSA. The CDR3 has 14 amino acids. The CDR3 sequence: CASSSDRSSYEQYF. The CDR3 nucleotides read TGTGCCAGCAGCTCAGACAGGTCCTCCTACGAGCAGTACTTC.